This T cell receptor beta chain was captured by sequencing in a study of T cell repertoires in cytomegalovirus infection. Whole-study context: In the study, CMV epitopes included recently identified HLA-C-restricted and well-studied HLA-B-restricted ones. CMV infection and matching HLA type were both indicated by public TCR beta signatures. Findings and caveats of the study: Individuals carrying CMV plus the relevant HLA were identified by cumulative frequency of public TCR beta families. The ex vivo response was dominated by HLA-C-restricted CMV-specific TCR beta clonotypes.

TCRdb reprocessed the reads via MiXCR and lists one record per CDR3 protein. This table holds 900,000 to 950,000 distinct CDR3 sequences, less than 35% found once. For this clonotype: What it recognizes is unknown.

This clonotype was obtained from a human donor in good health (CMV status not recorded). Some clones in this sample may be carry-over from other donors' samples. The material sequenced was cultured CD8+ T cells from PBMCs, taken from culture after CMV antigen stimulation.

CDR3 amino acids: CASLGAGRDTQYF. The CDR3 DNA sequence: TGTGCCAGCTTGGGGGCCGGCCGGGATACGCAGTATTTT. The chain couples TRBV3-1 to TRBJ2-3; the D gene is possibly TRBD1 (6 bases). V shed 8 bases and J shed 6 bases, with 15 bases lying between them. CDR1 LGHDT and CDR2 YNNKEL come from the germline V gene (reference sequence). There are 13 residues in the CDR3.